This TCR beta chain was obtained from a study of blood T cells in healthy people across ages. Study-wide background: About one barcoded beta molecule per two T cells was the capture yield of template switching.

Using a J-beta primer mix together with a sample-barcoded 5' primer, a second PCR was run for about 6 to 12 cycles. Each cDNA molecule carried a tag from a template-switch adaptor that contained 12 random nucleotides. TCRdb passed the 5' RACE reads through MiXCR, listing each CDR3 protein once. The sample gives around 1,000,000 distinct CDR3 sequences, 20% to 25% of which show up once; approximately 0.75% is in the top ten. Germline V gives CDR1 SGHVS, CDR2 FNYEAQ. Trimming removed 2 bases at V and 6 bases at J, with 8 bases between. This CDR3 region has 13 residues. This clonotype was seen a handful of times. These sequences were also reported in another study, on T cells of mothers and their children.

This sequence originates from a girl aged 2-10 years in good health. Sequencing input: blood. The chain employs TRBV7-6 and TRBJ1-5, with no clear D. CDR3 sequence (DNA): TGTGCCAGCAGCTTATTATTCGGTCAGCCCCAGCATTTT. Its translation: CASSLLFGQPQHF.